This T cell receptor beta chain was captured by sequencing in a study of regulatory T cells in long-lasting Graves disease. The germline V gene encodes CDR1 MNHEY and CDR2 SVGEGT. This CDR3 region has 17 residues. Trimming shortened V by 6 bases and J by 0 bases, and 15 bases separated the two germline ends. For this clonotype: Its antigen remains unidentified.

Study-wide results and limits: Results may be inaccurate due to the small sample size.

Regarding time point: newly diagnosed GD, antithyroid drugs for less than 3 months. PBMC RNA was the source of the TCR library. Arm-PCR of CDR3 regions with iRepertoire HTBI primers generated TCR beta libraries. TCRdb reprocessed the multiplex PCR reads with MiXCR, giving one entry per CDR3 protein. The profile shows 360,000 or so distinct CDR3 sequences, about 16% of them singletons. These sequences were also reported in another study, on T cells in Graves' hyperthyroidism and ophthalmopathy.

The gene calls are TRBV6-2 or TRBV6-3 and TRBJ2-6; D is ambiguous. This TCR was recovered from a woman younger than 35 with Graves disease. The source was peripheral blood mononuclear cells (PBMCs), collected at new diagnosis, from a patient treated with antithyroid drugs. The CDR3 spells CASSASMLGSGANVLTF. Here the CDR3 DNA reads TGTGCCAGCAGCGCCAGTATGTTAGGCTCTGGGGCCAACGTCCTGACTTTC.